The 27 T cell receptor beta chains in this list originate from one sample, sequenced in a study of T cell changes during pregnancy in multiple sclerosis. Method: immunoSEQ multiplex PCR; TCRdb's copy keeps in-frame clones and lacks some. The sample shows around 100,000 clones, roughly 90% of them seen only once. The sample here was peripheral blood, taken after pregnancy. The receptors derive from a female donor with multiple sclerosis, enrolled in a pregnancy study.

The rearrangement joins TRBV29-1 to TRBJ2-1; 7 bases fit TRBD1. The V gene's germline CDR1 is SQVTM and CDR2 ANQGSEA. This CDR3 is built from 14 residues. Unmatched junction bases numbered 8, after V lost 4 bases and J lost 5 bases. The CDR3 sequence: CSVVGDRANNEQFF. The CDR3 region has the DNA TGCAGCGTTGTAGGAGACAGGGCGAACAATGAGCAGTTCTTC.

As concerns this clone: This sample includes further DNA sequences coding for the same CDR3. The V call is TRBV2, the J call TRBJ1-1, with TRBD1 matching 7 bases. Germline CDR1 is SNHLY and CDR2 is FYNNEI. The CDR3 is made up of 13 amino acids. The V and J ends lost 6 bases and 0 bases, in that order; junction bases with no gene match: 1. The CDR3, as DNA: TGTGCCAGCAGGGGACAGATGAACACTGAAGCTTTCTTT. Protein product: CASRGQMNTEAFF.

This chain links TRBV6-6 with TRBJ2-7; 8 nucleotides line up with TRBD1. CDR1 and CDR2 from the germline V gene are MNHNY and SVGAGI (reference sequence). The V gene end was trimmed by 7 bases and the J gene end by 3 bases; junction bases not matched to a gene: 5. The CDR3 has 13 residues. CDR3 amino acids: CASMTGDYYEQYF. The DNA for the CDR3 is TGTGCCAGCATGACAGGGGATTACTACGAGCAGTACTTC.

This clone was observed a few times. V usage is TRBV27 and J usage is TRBJ1-6; 9 positions agree with TRBD1. Germline CDR1 MNHEY, CDR2 SMNVEV (reference sequence). Trimming removed 5 bases from V and 7 bases from J; junction bases left unmatched: 6. The CDR3 covers 15 residues. CDR3 protein: CASSAGTGRNSPLHF. CDR3 bases: TGTGCCAGCAGTGCCGGGACAGGGCGAAATTCACCCCTCCACTTT.

V gene TRBV16 combines with J gene TRBJ2-1; TRBD2 might be the D (5 bases). The V gene's germline CDR1 is KGHSY and CDR2 FQNENV. The length of the CDR3 is 13 residues. The V gene lost 0 bases and the J gene lost 10 bases, with 10 bases spanning the gap. CDR3 bases: TGTGCCAGCAGCCAATCCACGAGAGGGGAGCAGTTCTTC. Translation: CASSQSTRGEQFF.

The genes are TRBV5-5 and TRBJ1-3; D may be TRBD1 (5 bases). Germline values: CDR1 SGHKS, CDR2 YYEKEE (reference sequence). The V gene lost 0 bases and the J gene lost 2 bases, with 9 bases spanning the gap. The CDR3 consists of 15 residues. CDR3 in DNA: TGTGCCAGCAGCTTGGATGGGGCGCCTGGAAACACCATATATTTT. Amino acid sequence: CASSLDGAPGNTIYF.

The CDR3 spells CASSTGLAGGPSEQFF. The CDR3 DNA follows: TGTGCCAGCAGCACGGGACTAGCGGGAGGGCCCAGTGAGCAGTTCTTC. This chain connects TRBV5-4 to TRBJ2-1, with 16 bases lining up with TRBD2. Germline CDR1 SGHNT, CDR2 YYREEE (reference sequence). The V and J ends lost 4 bases and 9 bases, in that order; junction bases with no gene match: 7. The CDR3 spans 16 residues.

V is TRBV19 and J is TRBJ1-6; 8 bases agree with TRBD1. Germline V CDR1 and CDR2: LNHDA, SQIVND (reference sequence). CDR3 length: 15 residues. The junction had 5 bases not matched to a gene; V was cut back by 5 bases and J by 5 bases. CDR3 DNA: TGTGCCAGTAGTTTCACAGGGGGGAATAATTCACCCCTCCACTTT. This gives the protein CASSFTGGNNSPLHF.

This chain uses TRBV18 with TRBJ2-5; the D gene is possibly TRBD2 (5 bases). The CDR3 consists of 15 residues. V lost 4 bases and J 1 base, leaving 13 bases between the germline ends. From germline, CDR1 is KGHSH and CDR2 LQKENI. CDR3 sequence (DNA): TGTGCCAGCTCACTCATTTCACGGGGCCAAGAGACCCAGTACTTC. Amino acids: CASSLISRGQETQYF.

The genes are TRBV9 and TRBJ2-2; 10 bases fit TRBD1. The CDR3 loop spans 16 amino acids. CDR1 is SGDLS, CDR2 YYNGEE, per germline. The V segment lost 4 bases and the J segment 4 bases; nucleotides outside the gene matches: 7. The CDR3 loop reads CASSPEGQGGTGELFF. CDR3 in DNA: TGTGCCAGCAGCCCAGAAGGACAGGGGGGCACCGGGGAGCTGTTTTTT.

V is TRBV28 and J is TRBJ1-1; D may be TRBD1 (5 bases). This CDR3 has 15 residues. V shed 6 bases and J shed 1 base, with 15 bases lying between them. Germline V gene data show CDR1 as MDHEN and CDR2 as SYDVKM. The CDR3 DNA is TGTGCCAGCAGCCCTCTTTTAGGGGAGAACACTGAAGCTTTCTTT. Encoded protein: CASSPLLGENTEAFF.

The chain uses TRBV7-9 and TRBJ2-1; 9 bases are shared with TRBD1. The CDR3 has 14 amino acids. J lost 8 bases, V lost 3 bases, and 5 bases had no gene match. Germline CDR1 SEHNR, CDR2 FQNEAQ (reference sequence). The DNA for the CDR3 is TGTGCCAGCAGCTTCATGACAGGGGGGGATGAGCAGTTCTTC. Its protein product is CASSFMTGGDEQFF.

The chain has TRBV2 and TRBJ2-7, with TRBD2 identical over 8 bases. The trim removed 6 bases at V and 3 bases at J, leaving 7 bases unmatched. Germline CDR1 and CDR2: SNHLY and FYNNEI. This CDR3 spans 14 amino acids. The CDR3 nucleotides read TGTGCCAGCAGACCGGGACTAGTGATCTACGAGCAGTACTTC. As protein: CASRPGLVIYEQYF.

The gene calls are TRBV28 and TRBJ2-3; 11 bases are a match to TRBD2. J was trimmed by 5 bases and V by 3 bases; bases with no gene match: 10. CDR1 is MDHEN and CDR2 is SYDVKM in the germline V gene. The CDR3 totals 17 residues. CDR3 in DNA: TGTGCCAGCAGTTTCCCGACTAGCGGGATGGAAGTAGATACGCAGTATTTT. As protein: CASSFPTSGMEVDTQYF.

The J gene is TRBJ1-2, the V gene TRBV7-2; TRBD1 matches 8 bases. The CDR3 sequence is 15 residues long. From germline, CDR1 is SGHTA and CDR2 FQGNSA. Losses at the gene ends were 6 bases for V and 8 bases for J; bases not matched to a gene: 14. CDR3 amino acids: CASRRSGQGGAGYTF. CDR3 in DNA: TGTGCCAGCAGACGAAGCGGACAGGGTGGGGCGGGCTACACCTTC.

This CDR3 reads CASSPGDRDNQPQHF. The CDR3 DNA sequence: TGTGCCAGCAGCCCTGGGGACAGGGACAATCAGCCCCAGCATTTT. The J gene is TRBJ1-5, the V gene TRBV9; 9 bases align to TRBD1. The V and J ends lost 4 bases and 3 bases, in that order; junction bases with no gene match: 5. Germline loops: CDR1 SGDLS, CDR2 YYNGEE. This CDR3 spans 15 amino acids.

This rearrangement joins TRBV7-8 to TRBJ1-4, with TRBD1 matching 8 bases. This CDR3 has 14 amino acids. The germline V gene has CDR1 SGHVS and CDR2 FQNEAQ. Losses at the gene ends were 5 bases for V and 14 bases for J; bases not matched to a gene: 13. CDR3: CASSPTTGASVLFF. CDR3 nucleotide sequence: TGTGCCAGCAGCCCGACGACAGGGGCGTCTGTCCTGTTTTTT.

This chain joins TRBV19 and TRBJ1-2; TRBD1 is a possible D gene (6 bases). The germline V gene has CDR1 LNHDA and CDR2 SQIVND (reference sequence). V dropped 4 bases and J dropped 2 bases, with 17 bases sitting between them. This CDR3 has 16 amino acids. The CDR3: CASSTLPTGFNYGYTF. The CDR3 DNA reads as TGTGCCAGTAGTACGCTTCCCACAGGGTTCAACTATGGCTACACCTTC.

The V call is TRBV6-1, the J call TRBJ1-2, with 9 bases lining up with TRBD1. Germline CDR1 MNHNS, CDR2 SASEGT. V shed 6 bases, J shed 1 base, and the junction held 3 bases outside the gene matches. CDR3 length equals 14 residues. The CDR3 region is CASRRTGVNYGYTF. The DNA for the CDR3 is TGTGCCAGCAGACGGACAGGGGTTAACTATGGCTACACCTTC.

J is TRBJ2-7 and V is TRBV9, with 8 positions matching TRBD1. CDR1 and CDR2 from the germline V gene are SGDLS and YYNGEE. This CDR3 is built from 12 residues. Germline trimming cut 4 bases from V and 7 bases from J; bases unmatched to any gene: 4. The CDR3 DNA follows: TGTGCCAGCAGCTCCCAGGGGGCTGAGCAGTACTTC. The encoded protein is CASSSQGAEQYF.

This chain connects TRBV28 to TRBJ2-1; possible D gene TRBD2, 5 bases. CDR3 length: 16 amino acids. Between the trimmed V and J ends, which lost 3 bases and 0 bases, there was a span of 12 bases. The germline V gene encodes CDR1 MDHEN and CDR2 SYDVKM. CDR3 DNA sequence: TGTGCCAGCAGTTTCCGACTACCCAGCTCCTACAATGAGCAGTTCTTC. This sequence encodes CASSFRLPSSYNEQFF.

The chain combines TRBV7-8 with TRBJ1-6, with D uncertain. CDR1 is SGHVS, CDR2 FQNEAQ, per germline. CDR3 length: 12 amino acids. The V end was cut by 7 bases, the J end by 10 bases, with 11 bases between. This chain's CDR3 is CASTQGGSPLHF. The DNA of the CDR3 is TGTGCCAGCACCCAAGGAGGCTCACCCCTCCACTTT.

The V and J genes are TRBV5-1 and TRBJ1-1; tentative D call: TRBD1 (5 bases). Germline V gene lookup returns CDR1 SGHRS and CDR2 YFSETQ. The V gene lost 0 bases and the J gene lost 8 bases, with 11 bases spanning the gap. The CDR3 runs to 13 residues. CDR3 loop: CASSLAEGLEAFF. The CDR3 bases are TGCGCCAGCAGCTTGGCCGAGGGACTGGAAGCTTTCTTT.

The rearrangement joins TRBV2 to TRBJ1-3; D is ambiguous. V dropped 1 base and J dropped 0 bases, with 7 bases sitting between them. This CDR3 has 15 amino acids. The germline gives CDR1 SNHLY, CDR2 FYNNEI. The CDR3 nucleotides read TGTGCCAGCAGTGAAGGACGGAGCTCTGGAAACACCATATATTTT. The encoded protein is CASSEGRSSGNTIYF.

The chain uses TRBV6-1 and TRBJ2-7; D might be TRBD2 (5 bases). Germline values: CDR1 MNHNS, CDR2 SASEGT. Between the trimmed V and J ends, which lost 4 bases and 3 bases, there was a span of 19 bases. This CDR3 is built from 16 residues. The CDR3, as DNA: TGTGCCAGCAGTGGGCTCAGTGGACTGGGGATCTACGAGCAGTACTTC. Amino acids: CASSGLSGLGIYEQYF.

The sample holds many counts of this clone. The rearrangement uses TRBV28 and TRBJ1-2; perhaps TRBD1 as D (5 bases). CDR3 length: 15 amino acids. CDR1 and CDR2 (germline): MDHEN, SYDVKM. Trimming pared 2 bases from V and 4 bases from J, leaving 14 bases between. The CDR3 nucleotides read TGTGCCAGCAGTTTACCCGCCCAGGGAACCTATGGCTACACCTTC. Amino acid sequence: CASSLPAQGTYGYTF.

This clone occurred once. This chain connects TRBV7-9 to TRBJ2-4; possible D gene TRBD1, 6 bases. The CDR3 runs 16 residues. The V gene's germline CDR1 is SEHNR and CDR2 FQNEAQ (reference sequence). Trimming pared 1 base from V and 0 bases from J, leaving 10 bases between. The CDR3 DNA reads as TGTGCCAGCAGCTTAGGGCCAGGGGAAGCCAAAAACATTCAGTACTTC. It is translated as CASSLGPGEAKNIQYF.